This TCR beta chain was recovered during a study of cytomegalovirus exposure and HLA in healthy donors. This CDR3 is 14 amino acids long. Germline V lookup: CDR1 MDHEN, CDR2 SYDVKM. Trimming removed 3 bases from V and 4 bases from J, with 12 bases in between. Findings and caveats of the study: Cytomegalovirus status was reportedly diagnosed by the classifier with high sensitivity and specificity.

With regard to this clone: Its antigen remains unknown.

Primers for the PCR totalled 60 Vbeta and 13 Jbeta. Produced via immunoSEQ multiplex PCR; TCRdb's table is partial and in-frame only. The sample consists of about 160,000 clones, roughly 87% of them appearing once. This chain links TRBV28 with TRBJ1-1; D perhaps matches TRBD1 (6 bases). This TCR was recovered from a man aged 45-65 years in good health and CMV-seropositive. Material: PBMCs. CDR3 nucleotide sequence: TGTGCCAGCAGTTTCGGGGGCGGGAGCACTGAAGCTTTCTTT. It codes for CASSFGGGSTEAFF.